The T cell receptor beta chain under discussion was sequenced for a study of blood T cell repertoires in COVID-19. Study details: The cDNA or gDNA used as material had been derived from T cells, B-cell-depleted T cells, or PBMCs.

This CDR3 has 14 residues. Germline CDR1 SGHRS, CDR2 YFSETQ. V lost 1 base and J lost 4, with 8 bases in between. In the authors' methods: Researchers report that nucleated cell counts were estimated from reference gene primer amplification. Profiling relied on immunoSEQ multiplex PCR, and the TCRdb table lists in-frame clones only, not all of them. V and J calls plus clone size are reproduced from that table; the DNA served to infer D and trimming. The sample carries approximately 110,000 clones, approximately 80% recorded once. This receptor was obtained from a man older than 75 with acute or convalescent COVID-19. The V gene is TRBV5-1, the J gene TRBJ2-2, with TRBD1 as a possible D gene (5 bases). Sequences were obtained from peripheral blood. The CDR3 is CASSLRGRTGELFF. The CDR3 nucleotides are TGCGCCAGCAGCTTGAGGGGTCGCACCGGGGAGCTGTTTTTT.